The 19 T cell receptor beta chains listed next were all sequenced from one sample in a study of blood T cell repertoires in COVID-19. The table came from immunoSEQ multiplex PCR; TCRdb's copy has only in-frame clones and leaves some out. The sample holds roughly 320,000 clones; over 85% are singletons and the top ten take 1.5% to 2%. Sequencing used peripheral blood. The origin of the receptors is a woman in her 30s with COVID-19, enrolled during active disease.

The CDR3 sequence is CASSLVMGREAFF. The CDR3 nucleotides are TGTGCCAGCAGCTTGGTTATGGGCAGGGAAGCTTTCTTT. V is TRBV5-5 and J is TRBJ1-1, with D hard to call. V was shortened by 0 bases and J by 8 bases, with 11 bases between the two germline ends. The germline V gene has CDR1 SGHKS and CDR2 YYEKEE (reference sequence). The CDR3 is 13 residues long.

V gene TRBV24-1 combines with J gene TRBJ1-5, with D possibly matching TRBD1 (6 bases). V was cut by 1 base and J by 6 bases, with 15 bases left in between. This CDR3 has 16 amino acids. Per the germline V gene, CDR1 is KGHDR and CDR2 is SFDVKD. CDR3 region: CATSDLGGILSQPQHF. As DNA, the CDR3 is TGTGCCACCAGTGATTTAGGGGGAATTTTGAGTCAGCCCCAGCATTTT.

This chain uses TRBV21-1 with TRBJ1-1. TRBV21-1 is described as a pseudogene. This CDR3 has 13 amino acids. CDR3 in amino acids: CASSKEARPGAFF. Here the CDR3 DNA reads TGTGCCAGCAGCAAAGAAGCACGCCCCGGGGCTTTCTTT.

This chain connects TRBV27 to TRBJ1-5; D is unresolved. The germline gives CDR1 MNHEY, CDR2 SMNVEV (reference sequence). The CDR3 has 15 residues. Trimming pared 6 bases from V and 0 bases from J, leaving 12 bases between. The CDR3 reads CASSPYSNSNQPQHF. In nucleotides, the CDR3 is TGTGCCAGCAGCCCTTATAGTAATAGCAATCAGCCCCAGCATTTT.

The rearrangement links TRBV5-6 to TRBJ2-1; TRBD1 aligns across 9 bases. Trimming took 4 bases from V and 7 from J; bases not matched to a gene: 9. Germline CDR1 reads SGHDT; CDR2 reads YYEEEE. CDR3 length: 15 residues. The CDR3 protein is CASSPGQGGSNEQFF. In DNA form, the CDR3 reads TGTGCCAGCAGCCCGGGACAGGGAGGATCGAATGAGCAGTTCTTC.

The gene calls are TRBV18 and TRBJ1-1, with TRBD1 identical over 7 bases. Unmatched junction bases numbered 4, after V lost 3 bases and J lost 0 bases. CDR3 length: 15 residues. Germline V gives CDR1 KGHSH, CDR2 LQKENI. The CDR3 coding sequence is TGTGCCAGCTCACCCCGGACAGGACTGAACACTGAAGCTTTCTTT. This sequence encodes CASSPRTGLNTEAFF.

This chain links TRBV15 with TRBJ1-4, with 8 positions matching TRBD1. The length of the CDR3 is 13 residues. V was pared by 5 bases and J by 10 bases, with 6 bases of the junction left unmatched. Germline-derived CDR1 and CDR2 are LNHNV and YYDKDF (reference sequence). The CDR3 region has the DNA TGTGCCACCAGCCGAGGCGGACAGGGAAAACTGTTTTTT. Its translation is CATSRGGQGKLFF.

The rearrangement links TRBV2 to TRBJ1-1; maybe TRBD1 (5 bases). Germline values: CDR1 SNHLY, CDR2 FYNNEI. Trimming shortened V by 7 bases and J by 4 bases, and 19 bases separated the two germline ends. The CDR3 is 15 amino acids. CDR3: CASTGRGIGSTEAFF. The CDR3 region has the DNA TGTGCCAGCACGGGACGGGGTATCGGGAGCACTGAAGCTTTCTTT.

This sequence joins TRBV4-3 and TRBJ2-7; 12 nucleotides match TRBD2. This CDR3 is 17 amino acids long. Germline V gene lookup returns CDR1 LGHNA and CDR2 YSLEER. The junction had 10 bases not matched to a gene; V was cut back by 0 bases and J by 7 bases. The CDR3 sequence: CASSQDLLAGGLREQYF. For the CDR3, the DNA is TGCGCCAGCAGCCAAGATCTTCTAGCGGGGGGGCTTAGGGAGCAGTACTTC.

This clone was counted once. The chain couples TRBV3-1 (or the pseudogene TRBV3-2) to TRBJ1-3, with D unclear. CDR1 is LGHDT and CDR2 is YNNKEL in the germline V gene (reference sequence). The CDR3 is made up of 14 amino acids. V lost 4 bases to trimming and J lost 2 bases, with 9 bases between them. The CDR3 protein is CASSPLRAGNTIYF. Written as DNA, the CDR3 is TGTGCCAGCAGCCCCCTCCGGGCTGGAAACACCATATATTTT.

This chain uses TRBV2 with TRBJ1-5; 9 bases line up with TRBD1. Per germline, CDR1 SNHLY and CDR2 FYNNEI. There are 14 residues in the CDR3. V shed 5 bases, J shed 7 bases, and the junction held 6 bases outside the gene matches. CDR3 DNA sequence: TGTGCCAGCAGTCCGGGACAGGGTGGACAGCCCCAGCATTTT. This encodes CASSPGQGGQPQHF.

This chain joins TRBV4-3 and TRBJ2-5; 8 positions match TRBD1. J lost 1 base, V lost 2 bases, and 3 bases had no gene match. Germline V CDR1 and CDR2: LGHNA, YSLEER. This CDR3 contains 15 residues. The CDR3 loop is CASSQYRGTQETQYF. CDR3 nucleotide sequence: TGCGCCAGCAGCCAATACAGGGGGACCCAAGAGACCCAGTACTTC.

This chain connects TRBV3-1 (or the pseudogene TRBV3-2) to TRBJ1-2; D remains ambiguous. Trimming pared 6 bases from V and 2 bases from J, leaving 10 bases between. Germline V gene data show CDR1 as LGHDT and CDR2 as YNNKEL (reference sequence). CDR3 length equals 13 residues. CDR3 residues: CASSSGFNYGYTF. CDR3 sequence (DNA): TGTGCCAGCAGTTCCGGTTTCAACTATGGCTACACCTTC.

J is TRBJ1-4 and V is TRBV5-6; D not certain. Germline CDR1 reads SGHDT; CDR2 reads YYEEEE. The CDR3 has 15 residues. V was shortened by 4 bases and J by 7 bases, with 17 bases between the two germline ends. This CDR3 reads CASSPVGESTEKLFF. The CDR3 DNA follows: TGTGCCAGCAGCCCTGTCGGGGAGTCGACTGAAAAACTGTTTTTT.

The V call is TRBV5-6, the J call TRBJ2-5; 10 positions agree with TRBD2. The CDR3 covers 17 residues. Per the germline V gene, CDR1 is SGHDT and CDR2 is YYEEEE. V shed 5 bases and J 5 bases; nucleotides not matched to a gene: 15. The CDR3 bases are TGTGCCAGCAGGGGGAGGGGCGGACTAGCGGTTTCGGAGACCCAGTACTTC. Protein: CASRGRGGLAVSETQYF.

The chain has TRBV5-1 and TRBJ1-4; D perhaps matches TRBD1 (5 bases). The germline V and J ends were trimmed by 4 bases and 8 bases, with 18 bases remaining between them. The CDR3 totals 15 residues. In germline, CDR1 is SGHRS, CDR2 YFSETQ. The DNA for the CDR3 is TGCGCCAGCAGCCCAGCCGGGACTTCTGACGAAAAACTGTTTTTT. As protein: CASSPAGTSDEKLFF.

The V gene is TRBV6-5, the J gene TRBJ2-7; TRBD1 agrees at 7 bases. Germline lookup yields CDR1 MNHEY and CDR2 SVGAGI. This CDR3 is 12 amino acids long. V gave up 6 bases and J gave up 7 bases; unmatched junction bases: 6. As DNA, the CDR3 is TGTGCCAGCAGAACAGGGGTAGGAGAGCAGTACTTC. Translating gives CASRTGVGEQYF.

This chain links TRBV7-9 with TRBJ2-2, with TRBD1 identical over 9 bases. Germline trimming cut 6 bases from V and 7 bases from J; bases unmatched to any gene: 6. Germline V gives CDR1 SEHNR, CDR2 FQNEAQ (reference sequence). This CDR3 has 14 amino acids. The CDR3 DNA sequence: TGTGCCAGCAGGGTACAGGGGGCAATCGGGGAGCTGTTTTTT. Translated, it gives CASRVQGAIGELFF. Full variable domain (outside the CDR3, taken from reference TRBV7-9 and TRBJ2-2): DTGVSQNPRHKITKRGQNVTFRCDPISEHNRLYWYRQTLGQGPEFLTYFQNEAQLEKSRLLSDRFSAERPKGSFSTLEIQRTEQGDSAMYLCASRVQGAIGELFFGEGSRLTVL.

This clone was detected once. The chain uses TRBV5-5 and TRBJ2-6, with D perhaps matching TRBD1 (6 bases). The CDR3 loop spans 17 amino acids. Trimming removed 4 bases at V and 0 bases at J, with 14 bases between. Germline values: CDR1 SGHKS, CDR2 YYEKEE (reference sequence). DNA for the CDR3: TGTGCCAGCAGCCTTACAGGGATCCACTCTGGGGCCAACGTCCTGACTTTC. Translating gives CASSLTGIHSGANVLTF.